This T cell receptor (beta chain) was captured in a study of T cells after yellow fever vaccination. As concerns this clonotype: What it binds is not known.

Germline V gene sequence: CDR1 LNHNV, CDR2 YYDKDF (reference sequence). Between the trimmed V and J ends, which lost 0 bases and 2 bases, there was a span of 10 bases. This CDR3 has 15 residues. For TCR, cDNA came from 5'RACE template switching, which added a universal primer site and UMIs. TCRdb itself ran the 5' RACE reads through MiXCR, one entry per CDR3 protein. The table records 150,000 to 200,000 distinct CDR3 sequences, about a tenth of them present only once. Findings and caveats of the study: Booster sampling recovered most clones from primary vaccination (roughly 96% CD4, just over 85% CD8). Abundant clonotypes from the bulk population could have been carried over as contaminants into FACS-sorted repertoires.

The chain combines TRBV15 with TRBJ1-1, with a possible D match to TRBD1 (6 bases). Source: CD8+ T cells sorted from PBMCs, taken 45 days after the yellow fever booster vaccination. This clonotype originated in a man between 18 and 29 years old who received the YFV17D yellow fever vaccine. This CDR3 reads CATSRDRGPNTEAFF. As DNA, the CDR3 is TGTGCCACCAGCAGAGACAGGGGACCCAACACTGAAGCTTTCTTT.